The entry that follows covers one TCR beta chain sequence. This record comes from a study of blood T cell repertoires in COVID-19. As originally analysed: Estimates of nucleated cell counts were drawn from the amplification of reference gene primers. Method: immunoSEQ multiplex PCR; TCRdb's copy keeps in-frame clones and lacks some. V, J and clone size were drawn from that table, and D and trimming were deduced from the DNA. This repertoire shows under 500,000 clones, 70% to 90% found once; its top ten account for about 2%. Participants were placed into cohorts based on the clinical history they reported. Sequencing was done on a sample of PBMCs or T cells enriched from blood (not recorded which). The receptor was isolated from a woman in her late teens or twenties with acute COVID-19.

The CDR3 DNA reads TGTGCCAGCATCCGGGACGGGGGGGGAGGCACTGAAGCTTTCTTT. Translating it yields CASIRDGGGGTEAFF. The chain carries TRBV2 and TRBJ1-1; tentative D call: TRBD1 (5 bases). V lost 7 bases to trimming and J lost 4 bases, with 19 bases between them. The CDR3 contains 15 residues. In germline, CDR1 is SNHLY, CDR2 FYNNEI. Full variable domain (remainder filled in from reference TRBV2 and TRBJ1-1): EPEVTQTPSHQVTQMGQEVILRCVPISNHLYFYWYRQILGQKVEFLVSFYNNEISEKSEIFDDQFSVERPDGSNFTLKIRSTKLEDSAMYFCASIRDGGGGTEAFFGQGTRLTVV.